These 27 T cell receptor beta chains were sequenced from one sample in a study of somatic mutations in cytotoxic T cells in rheumatoid arthritis. TCRdb's table, derived via immunoSEQ multiplex PCR, lists solely in-frame clones and lacks some. Among just under 20,000 clones listed, roughly 87% were seen once. The sequenced sample consisted of CD8+ T cells sorted from blood. The origin of the receptors is a woman between 50 and 59 years old in good health.

In this sample, this clone turned up a few times. The chain has TRBV4-2 and TRBJ2-2; D is ambiguous. This CDR3 spans 14 amino acids. Germline CDR1 LGHNA, CDR2 YNFKEQ. V shed 3 bases and J shed 2 bases, with 7 bases lying between them. The CDR3 reads CASSHGINTGELFF. The DNA of the CDR3 is TGTGCCAGCAGCCATGGGATCAACACCGGGGAGCTGTTTTTT.

This clone was detected once. This chain joins TRBV5-1 and TRBJ1-3, with a tentative D call TRBD1 (6 bases). CDR1 is SGHRS and CDR2 is YFSETQ in the germline V gene. The CDR3 covers 15 residues. V was pared by 6 bases and J by 2 bases, with 15 bases between. The DNA for the CDR3 is TGCGCCAGCACCGCGGGGACATCTCCTGGAAACACCATATATTTT. This encodes CASTAGTSPGNTIYF.

J is TRBJ2-3 and V is TRBV4-3, with TRBD2 matching 11 bases. CDR1 is LGHNA, CDR2 YSLEER, per germline. The length of the CDR3 is 16 residues. V lost 4 bases, J lost 5 bases, and 8 bases stayed unmatched. CDR3 residues: CASSPRLAGIRDTQYF. In DNA form, the CDR3 reads TGCGCCAGCAGCCCCCGACTAGCGGGGATAAGAGATACGCAGTATTTT.

In its sample, this clone ranks as medium-sized. This chain joins TRBV19 and TRBJ2-7; TRBD1 is a possible D gene (6 bases). The V gene's germline CDR1 is LNHDA and CDR2 SQIVND (reference sequence). V was shortened by 4 bases and J by 2 bases, with 15 bases between the two germline ends. The CDR3 extends over 15 amino acids. CDR3: CASSTQGGTTYEQYF. The CDR3 nucleotides read TGTGCCAGTAGTACCCAAGGGGGAACAACCTACGAGCAGTACTTC.

The V and J genes are TRBV6-1 and TRBJ2-7; perhaps D is TRBD1 or TRBD2 (6 bases each). Germline CDR1 MNHNS, CDR2 SASEGT. CDR3 size: 15 residues. Trimming removed 1 base from V and 3 bases from J, with 13 bases in between. CDR3 DNA sequence: TGTGCCAGCAGTGAAGTGGGGGGCGTAGGCTACGAGCAGTACTTC. Residues: CASSEVGGVGYEQYF.

The chain couples TRBV6-5 to TRBJ2-3, with D unresolved. This CDR3 region has 15 residues. V dropped 6 bases and J dropped 1 base, with 14 bases sitting between them. Germline CDR1 MNHEY, CDR2 SVGAGI. As DNA, the CDR3 is TGTGCCAGCAGCACAACCATGGGTGGCACAGATACGCAGTATTTT. Encoded protein: CASSTTMGGTDTQYF.

The chain combines TRBV6-1 with TRBJ2-1; D uncertain. The ends were cut back, 4 bases at V and 1 base at J, with 14 bases in the middle. Looked up from germline, CDR1 is MNHNS and CDR2 is SASEGT. This CDR3 contains 16 residues. This CDR3 is CASSGSGDTSYNEQFF. CDR3 bases: TGTGCCAGCAGTGGAAGTGGAGATACATCCTACAATGAGCAGTTCTTC.

The J gene is TRBJ1-3, the V gene TRBV6-5; D gene ambiguous. Germline V gives CDR1 MNHEY, CDR2 SVGAGI. V lost 2 bases, J lost 2 bases, and 7 bases lay in between. The CDR3 is 14 residues long. CDR3 in DNA: TGTGCCAGCAGTTACAGGGAAGCTGGAAACACCATATATTTT. Its protein is CASSYREAGNTIYF.

J is TRBJ2-3 and V is TRBV30; 8 bases map to TRBD1. This CDR3 is built from 14 residues. Germline values: CDR1 GTSNPN, CDR2 SVGIG (reference sequence). The J segment lost 4 bases and the V segment lost 2 bases, leaving 5 bases of the junction unmatched. CDR3 sequence (DNA): TGTGCCTGGAGTCAGGGGGCGGGCGCAGATACGCAGTATTTT. Its translation: CAWSQGAGADTQYF.

V is TRBV2 and J is TRBJ2-1, with D hard to call. Trimming took off 6 bases at V and 10 bases at J, with 10 bases between the two ends. This CDR3 comprises 11 residues. Looked up from germline, CDR1 is SNHLY and CDR2 is FYNNEI. The chain's CDR3 is CASRIKGEQFF. Here the CDR3 DNA reads TGTGCCAGCAGGATAAAGGGAGAGCAGTTCTTC. Complete variable domain (other parts from reference TRBV2 and TRBJ2-1): EPEVTQTPSHQVTQMGQEVILRCVPISNHLYFYWYRQILGQKVEFLVSFYNNEISEKSEIFDDQFSVERPDGSNFTLKIRSTKLEDSAMYFCASRIKGEQFFGPGTRLTVL.

The chain recombines TRBV11-3 with TRBJ1-3; 7 positions agree with TRBD1. The CDR3 is made up of 16 amino acids. The germline gives CDR1 SGHNT, CDR2 YENEEA. V was pared by 5 bases and J by 0 bases, with 7 bases of the junction left unmatched. CDR3 nucleotide sequence: TGTGCCAGCAGCAAAACAGGGGACGTCTCTGGAAACACCATATATTTT. Translated: CASSKTGDVSGNTIYF.

The rearrangement joins TRBV27 to TRBJ2-7, with 8 bases matching TRBD2. The CDR3 is 13 residues long. In germline, CDR1 is MNHEY, CDR2 SMNVEV (reference sequence). V was pared by 4 bases and J by 3 bases, with 2 bases of the junction left unmatched. The CDR3: CASSSGGHYEQYF. CDR3 sequence (DNA): TGTGCCAGCAGTTCGGGAGGGCACTACGAGCAGTACTTC.

The V gene is TRBV10-3, the J gene TRBJ2-3; maybe TRBD1 (6 bases). The CDR3 sequence is 14 residues long. Trimming stripped 6 bases from V and 3 bases from J, with 13 bases between. Germline-derived CDR1 and CDR2 are ENHRY and SYGVKD. The DNA of the CDR3 is TGTGCCATCAGCCTCCAGGGGCTAACAGATACGCAGTATTTT. Translated: CAISLQGLTDTQYF.

The chain employs TRBV4-1 and TRBJ2-1; D is ambiguous. Deletions cut 0 bases from V and 8 bases from J, with 17 bases between. Germline loops: CDR1 MGHRA, CDR2 YSYEKL. The CDR3 is 16 amino acids. The CDR3 DNA is TGCGCCAGCAGCCAAGAGGTCCAGAACCCCGGCGATGAGCAGTTCTTC. It is translated as CASSQEVQNPGDEQFF.

The table lists this clone with a few counts. The J gene is TRBJ2-2, the V gene TRBV5-4; D not resolved. Trimming removed 1 base at V and 5 bases at J, with 3 bases between. Germline V gene lookup returns CDR1 SGHNT and CDR2 YYREEE (reference sequence). The CDR3 runs to 12 residues. CDR3 nucleotide sequence: TGTGCCAGCAGCTTGTCGACCGGGGAGCTGTTTTTT. It codes for CASSLSTGELFF.

V and J are TRBV7-9 and TRBJ2-7, with D possibly TRBD1 on 6 matching bases. Trimming stripped 1 base from V and 0 bases from J, with 16 bases between. CDR1 and CDR2 (germline): SEHNR, FQNEAQ (reference sequence). The CDR3 length is 17 residues. CDR3 DNA: TGTGCCAGCAGCTTAGGGGGGCACTATGGGAGCTCCTACGAGCAGTACTTC. Its protein is CASSLGGHYGSSYEQYF.

The V gene is TRBV9, the J gene TRBJ2-7, with D possibly called TRBD1 or TRBD2 (5 bases each). The germline V and J ends were trimmed by 3 bases and 2 bases, with 12 bases remaining between them. This CDR3 has 14 residues. CDR1 and CDR2 from the germline V gene are SGDLS and YYNGEE. CDR3 sequence: CASSAPGDPYEQYF. The CDR3 DNA follows: TGTGCCAGCAGCGCCCCCGGGGACCCCTACGAGCAGTACTTC.

This chain uses TRBV5-1 with TRBJ2-1, with D maybe TRBD1 (6 bases). Germline V gene sequence: CDR1 SGHRS, CDR2 YFSETQ. V was trimmed by 1 base and J by 3 bases, leaving 8 bases between them. The CDR3 is 14 residues long. CDR3 residues: CASSLQDSYNEQFF. The CDR3 region has the DNA TGCGCCAGCAGCTTGCAGGACAGCTACAATGAGCAGTTCTTC. Together with reference TRBV5-1 and TRBJ2-1, the CDR3 gives the full variable domain: KAGVTQTPRYLIKTRGQQVTLSCSPISGHRSVSWYQQTPGQGLQFLFEYFSETQRNKGNFPGRFSGRQFSNSRSEMNVSTLELGDSALYLCASSLQDSYNEQFFGPGTRLTVL.

The V gene is TRBV10-3, the J gene TRBJ2-7, with 13 bases that match TRBD2. Germline-derived CDR1 and CDR2 are ENHRY and SYGVKD. The CDR3 is 14 residues long. After removal of 6 bases from V and 7 bases from J, the junction contained 6 bases not matched to a gene. The CDR3 sequence: CAISTSGGAPEQYF. CDR3 DNA: TGTGCCATCAGCACTAGCGGGGGGGCGCCAGAGCAGTACTTC.

The chain employs TRBV10-3 and TRBJ2-7; D possibly corresponds to TRBD1 (7 bases). Germline V lookup: CDR1 ENHRY, CDR2 SYGVKD. V was shortened by 1 base and J by 1 base, with 20 bases between the two germline ends. CDR3 length: 18 residues. The chain's CDR3 is CAISELRRDSRGSYEQYF. The CDR3 DNA reads as TGTGCCATCAGTGAGTTGAGGCGGGACAGCCGCGGGTCCTACGAGCAGTACTTC.

This clone showed up just a few times. The V and J genes are TRBV6-6 and TRBJ2-2; D gene uncertain. Germline lookup yields CDR1 MNHNY and CDR2 SVGAGI (reference sequence). The CDR3 runs 13 residues. V was trimmed by 0 bases and J by 1 base, leaving 0 bases between them. The CDR3 DNA is TGTGCCAGCAGTTACTCGAACACCGGGGAGCTGTTTTTT. This sequence encodes CASSYSNTGELFF.

This chain joins TRBV11-2 and TRBJ2-3, with D maybe TRBD1 (6 bases). Germline values: CDR1 SGHAT, CDR2 FQNNGV. The CDR3 consists of 18 residues. V lost 1 base and J lost 2, with 19 bases in between. The CDR3 is CASSLGGQSVSHTDTQYF. The DNA of the CDR3 is TGTGCCAGCAGCTTAGGGGGGCAGTCTGTGTCCCACACAGATACGCAGTATTTT.

The V gene is TRBV10-1, the J gene TRBJ2-2; D not resolved. The CDR3 runs to 13 residues. Germline values: CDR1 WNHNN, CDR2 SYGVQD (reference sequence). Trimming took 6 bases from V and 0 from J, leaving 5 bases between them. CDR3 in DNA: TGCGCCAGCAGCATTACGAACACCGGGGAGCTGTTTTTT. This encodes CASSITNTGELFF.

DNA of the CDR3: TGTGCCAGTAGTACCTCAGGAGGGCGGGAGCAGTACTTC. This gives the protein CASSTSGGREQYF. V and J are TRBV19 and TRBJ2-7, with D possibly being TRBD2 (6 bases). This CDR3 comprises 13 residues. V was shortened by 4 bases and J by 7 bases, with 14 bases between the two germline ends. Germline lookup yields CDR1 LNHDA and CDR2 SQIVND (reference sequence).

The V call is TRBV6-4, the J call TRBJ1-1; TRBD1 matches at 8 bases. The CDR3 contains 13 residues. CDR1 and CDR2 (germline): MRHNA, SNTAGT. J was trimmed by 1 base and V by 6 bases; bases with no gene match: 1. This chain's CDR3 is CASRDRENTEAFF. The CDR3 DNA is TGTGCCAGCAGGGACAGGGAGAACACTGAAGCTTTCTTT.

The chain couples TRBV30 to TRBJ1-4, with D perhaps matching TRBD1 (6 bases). This CDR3 has 14 residues. Looked up from germline, CDR1 is GTSNPN and CDR2 is SVGIG (reference sequence). V lost 2 bases, J lost 8 bases, and 15 bases lay in between. The CDR3 region is CAWSPTGLGEKLFF. CDR3 DNA sequence: TGTGCCTGGAGTCCGACAGGCCTCGGCGAAAAACTGTTTTTT.

This rearrangement joins TRBV6-1 to TRBJ2-6; D is uncertain. CDR3 length: 15 residues. Germline loops: CDR1 MNHNS, CDR2 SASEGT. Between the trimmed V and J ends, which lost 2 bases and 0 bases, there was a span of 5 bases. CDR3 residues: CASSELTSGANVLTF. For the CDR3, the DNA is TGTGCCAGCAGTGAATTGACCTCTGGGGCCAACGTCCTGACTTTC.